Listed here are 14 T cell receptor beta chains from one sample, sequenced in a study of cytomegalovirus exposure and HLA in healthy donors (dated by TCRdb to the late 2010s). The receptor library was made with the immunoSEQ multiplex PCR assay. The table was pulled from immuneACCESS by TCRdb, which kept in-frame rearrangements only. Such tables lose some clones; where checked, under half of the loss comes from unresolved V genes, and the rest has no known cause. The sample data list fewer than 140,000 clones, and about 88% of these were observed just once. Of the sample, roughly 2% falls within the top ten clones. Input material: PBMCs. The receptor source for this set is a young woman in good health and CMV-seropositive.

The CDR3: CASSEGQGLNTEAFF. Here the CDR3 DNA reads TGTGCCAGCAGTGAGGGACAGGGTTTGAACACTGAAGCTTTCTTT. The genes are TRBV2 and TRBJ1-1, with 9 bases matching TRBD1. Germline lookup yields CDR1 SNHLY and CDR2 FYNNEI. J gave up 0 bases and V 3 bases, and 2 bases lay outside the gene matches. The CDR3 length is 15 residues.

This clone was recorded only once. The chain is built from TRBV4-3 and TRBJ2-3; D is perhaps TRBD2 (5 bases). The CDR3 loop spans 12 amino acids. The germline V gene has CDR1 LGHNA and CDR2 YSLEER. Deletions cut 1 base from V and 7 bases from J, with 6 bases between. CDR3 protein: CASSQGEYTQYF. DNA of the CDR3: TGCGCCAGCAGCCAAGGGGAGTATACGCAGTATTTT.

J is TRBJ1-3 and V is TRBV18, with D possibly matching TRBD1 (6 bases). CDR3 length equals 17 residues. CDR1 is KGHSH and CDR2 is LQKENI in the germline V gene. Between the trimmed V and J ends, which lost 5 bases and 0 bases, there was a span of 17 bases. CDR3: CASSSIYGQPSGNTIYF. CDR3 coding DNA: TGTGCCAGCTCATCGATTTACGGACAGCCCTCTGGAAACACCATATATTTT.

The chain recombines TRBV10-3 with TRBJ2-3; 8 nucleotides agree with TRBD2. The CDR3 consists of 14 residues. Germline CDR1 ENHRY, CDR2 SYGVKD. The V segment lost 5 bases and the J segment 1 base; nucleotides outside the gene matches: 2. CDR3 sequence: CAISNSGGTDTQYF. For the CDR3, the DNA is TGTGCCATCAGTAATAGCGGGGGCACAGATACGCAGTATTTT.

The chain joins TRBV5-6 to TRBJ2-7; TRBD2 is a possible D gene (5 bases). Germline V lookup: CDR1 SGHDT, CDR2 YYEEEE. CDR3 length: 13 amino acids. The V end was cut by 0 bases, the J end by 6 bases, with 10 bases between. CDR3 loop: CASSLDRGSEQYF. CDR3 in DNA: TGTGCCAGCAGCTTGGACAGAGGGAGCGAGCAGTACTTC.

The rearrangement uses TRBV7-8 and TRBJ2-7; 8 bases map to TRBD1. The CDR3 sequence is 16 residues long. CDR1 and CDR2 (germline): SGHVS, FQNEAQ. J lost 3 bases, V lost 4 bases, and 11 bases had no gene match. The CDR3 DNA follows: TGTGCCAGCAGCTCGGGTTTGGGGACAGGACACTACGAGCAGTACTTC. Protein product: CASSSGLGTGHYEQYF.

The chain joins TRBV6-1 to TRBJ2-7; a weak D match, TRBD2 (5 bases). The germline V gene has CDR1 MNHNS and CDR2 SASEGT. V was cut by 5 bases and J by 1 base, with 12 bases left in between. This CDR3 contains 14 residues. This chain's CDR3 is CASSSDGESYEQYF. Here the CDR3 DNA reads TGTGCCAGCAGTTCGGACGGGGAATCCTACGAGCAGTACTTC.

This chain uses TRBV6-6 with TRBJ1-1; 7 bases line up with TRBD1. The CDR3 consists of 14 residues. V was clipped by 6 bases and J by 4 bases; unmatched bases: 8. The germline V gene encodes CDR1 MNHNY and CDR2 SVGAGI (reference sequence). The CDR3 here is CASSAGQKATEAFF. Written as DNA, the CDR3 is TGTGCCAGCAGCGCGGGACAGAAGGCCACTGAAGCTTTCTTT.

The rearrangement uses TRBV28 and TRBJ1-6, with no clear D. V lost 2 bases and J 4 bases, leaving 9 bases between the germline ends. The CDR3 extends over 15 amino acids. Germline CDR1 MDHEN, CDR2 SYDVKM. CDR3 region: CASSLSGPYNSPLHF. The CDR3 region has the DNA TGTGCCAGCAGTTTAAGCGGGCCGTATAATTCACCCCTCCACTTT.

CDR3 sequence: CASRRGTEISGANVLTF. CDR3 bases: TGTGCCAGCAGGCGCGGGACGGAAATCTCTGGGGCCAACGTCCTGACTTTC. This chain links TRBV28 with TRBJ2-6, with D possibly matching TRBD2 (6 bases). Germline lookup yields CDR1 MDHEN and CDR2 SYDVKM. Between the trimmed V and J ends, which lost 6 bases and 0 bases, there was a span of 15 bases. The CDR3 is 17 residues long.

The CDR3 DNA reads TGTGCCAGCAGCGCCGACAGGGCTGGCTACACCTTC. Protein sequence: CASSADRAGYTF. The rearrangement links TRBV9 to TRBJ1-2; TRBD1 agrees at 7 bases. The germline CDR1 and CDR2 sequences are SGDLS and YYNGEE. The ends lost 3 bases at V and 7 bases at J; junction bases unmatched: 3. This CDR3 comprises 12 residues. Complete variable domain (other parts from reference TRBV9 and TRBJ1-2): DSGVTQTPKHLITATGQRVTLRCSPRSGDLSVYWYQQSLDQGLQFLIQYYNGEERAKGNILERFSAQQFPDLHSELNLSSLELGDSALYFCASSADRAGYTFGSGTRLTVV.

The chain couples TRBV18 to TRBJ2-5; D call uncertain. CDR1 and CDR2 (germline): KGHSH, LQKENI. Trimming removed 3 bases at V and 5 bases at J, with 10 bases between. CDR3 length: 13 residues. CDR3 in DNA: TGTGCCAGCTCACCTGCCAGATTGGAGACCCAGTACTTC. Translated: CASSPARLETQYF. The full variable domain, with the rest looked up from reference TRBV18 and TRBJ2-5, is NAGVMQNPRHLVRRRGQEARLRCSPMKGHSHVYWYRQLPEEGLKFMVYLQKENIIDESGMPKERFSAEFPKEGPSILRIQQVVRGDSAAYFCASSPARLETQYFGPGTRLLVL.

This clone was counted once. The chain uses TRBV6-5 and TRBJ1-2; D call uncertain. Germline V gives CDR1 MNHEY, CDR2 SVGAGI. This CDR3 region has 14 residues. V was shortened by 0 bases and J by 5 bases, with 10 bases between the two germline ends. The CDR3 spells CASSYSTWEYGYTF. In DNA, the CDR3 is TGTGCCAGCAGTTACTCGACCTGGGAGTATGGCTACACCTTC.

The chain carries TRBV9 and TRBJ2-1, with 8 bases identical to TRBD2. J lost 2 bases, V lost 2 bases, and 6 bases had no gene match. The CDR3 has 16 residues. The germline gives CDR1 SGDLS, CDR2 YYNGEE. CDR3 nucleotides: TGTGCCAGCAGCGTGAGCGGGGGACCTACCTACAATGAGCAGTTCTTC. It yields the protein CASSVSGGPTYNEQFF.